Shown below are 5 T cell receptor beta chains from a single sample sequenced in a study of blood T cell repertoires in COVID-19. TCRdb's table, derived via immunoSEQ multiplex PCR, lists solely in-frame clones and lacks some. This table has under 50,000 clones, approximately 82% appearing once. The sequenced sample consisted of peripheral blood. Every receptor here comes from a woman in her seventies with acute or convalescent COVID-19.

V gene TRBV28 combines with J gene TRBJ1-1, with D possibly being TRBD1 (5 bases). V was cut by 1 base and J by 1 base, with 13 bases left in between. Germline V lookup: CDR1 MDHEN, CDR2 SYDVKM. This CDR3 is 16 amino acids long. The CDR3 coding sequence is TGTGCCAGCAGTTTATTTATAGGGCAGGGGAACACTGAAGCTTTCTTT. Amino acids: CASSLFIGQGNTEAFF. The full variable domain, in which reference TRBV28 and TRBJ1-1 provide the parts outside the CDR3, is DVKVTQSSRYLVKRTGEKVFLECVQDMDHENMFWYRQDPGLGLRLIYFSYDVKMKEKGDIPEGYSVSREKKERFSLILESASTNQTSMYLCASSLFIGQGNTEAFFGQGTRLTVV.

CDR3 DNA sequence: TGTGCCAGCAGTGAGGGGGCGGGAGGGACACAAGAGACCCAGTACTTC. It translates to CASSEGAGGTQETQYF. The J gene is TRBJ2-5, the V gene TRBV2; 9 bases line up with TRBD2. Germline V gene sequence: CDR1 SNHLY, CDR2 FYNNEI. Losses at the gene ends were 3 bases for V and 2 bases for J; bases not matched to a gene: 7. The CDR3 consists of 16 residues. The whole variable domain, remainder taken from reference TRBV2 and TRBJ2-5, is EPEVTQTPSHQVTQMGQEVILRCVPISNHLYFYWYRQILGQKVEFLVSFYNNEISEKSEIFDDQFSVERPDGSNFTLKIRSTKLEDSAMYFCASSEGAGGTQETQYFGPGTRLLVL.

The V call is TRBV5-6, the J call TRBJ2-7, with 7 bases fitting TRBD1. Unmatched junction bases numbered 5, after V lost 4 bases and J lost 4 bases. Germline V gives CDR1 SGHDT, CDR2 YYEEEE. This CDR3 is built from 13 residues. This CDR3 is CASSRQGRYEQYF. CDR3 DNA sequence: TGTGCCAGCAGCCGACAGGGAAGGTACGAGCAGTACTTC.

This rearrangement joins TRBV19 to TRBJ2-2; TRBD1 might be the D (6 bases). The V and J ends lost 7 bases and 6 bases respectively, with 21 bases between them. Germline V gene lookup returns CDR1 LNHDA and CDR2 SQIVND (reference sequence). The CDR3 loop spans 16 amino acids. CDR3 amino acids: CASIPGQGTRAGELFF. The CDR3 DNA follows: TGTGCCAGTATCCCTGGGCAGGGGACGAGGGCCGGGGAGCTGTTTTTT. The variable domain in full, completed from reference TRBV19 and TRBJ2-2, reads DGGITQSPKYLFRKEGQNVTLSCEQNLNHDAMYWYRQDPGQGLRLIYYSQIVNDFQKGDIAEGYSVSREKKESFPLTVTSAQKNPTAFYLCASIPGQGTRAGELFFGEGSRLTVL.

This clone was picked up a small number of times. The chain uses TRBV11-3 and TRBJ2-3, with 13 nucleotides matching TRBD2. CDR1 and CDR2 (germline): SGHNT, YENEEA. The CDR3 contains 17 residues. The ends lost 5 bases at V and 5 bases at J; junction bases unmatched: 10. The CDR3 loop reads CASSEWTSGGFGDTQYF. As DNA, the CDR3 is TGTGCCAGCAGCGAGTGGACTAGCGGGGGCTTTGGAGATACGCAGTATTTT.